This entry is about one T cell receptor (beta chain). Antigen: not known. The assay was immunoSEQ multiplex PCR, and TCRdb's table has in-frame clones only and misses some. The table shows about 200,000 clones, with 60% to 80% occurring only once. The CDR3 has 14 residues. Germline V gene lookup returns CDR1 LNHDA and CDR2 SQIVND (reference sequence). Trimming took 1 base from V and 0 from J, leaving 4 bases between them. This sample is drawn from a study of cytotoxic CD8 clonotypes in ibrutinib-treated CLL. Across the whole study: Among the patients, ten to eleven presented as relapsed/refractory and about 16 as treatment-naive; 17 to 18 showed unmutated IGHV. Response samples were obtained once patients had received a median around 12 months of treatment, range 6 to 36. General study points: Baseline-level clonality went beyond age-matched healthy donors and moved in step with circulating CD8+ T-cell counts.

The receptor's source is a human donor with chronic lymphocytic leukemia. The starting material was PBMCs, obtained after 12 months of ibrutinib treatment. The chain has TRBV19 and TRBJ1-3, with D hard to call. The CDR3 coding sequence is TGTGCCAGTAGTATAGTTCACTCTGGAAACACCATATATTTT. Translating it yields CASSIVHSGNTIYF.